This TCR beta chain was recovered during a study of shared clonotypes between healthy human individuals. Study findings and constraints: Some clonotypes were shared by all four sorted-subset donors, while others were not shared. The non-shared ones had lower generation probabilities than the shared ones.

Researchers partitioned CD4+ cells into CD45RA+ naive and CD45RA-negative memory subsets. This clone appeared once. Its antigen remains unknown. This same CDR3 is encoded by further DNA sequences in the sample. V lost 4 bases and J lost 4, with 11 bases in between. Germline V CDR1 and CDR2: LNHDA, SQIVND (reference sequence). The CDR3 covers 13 residues. Original analysis: With immunoSEQ giving junction-only sequences and no quality scores, filtering differed. Measured with immunoSEQ multiplex PCR; TCRdb has only the in-frame clones, and not every one. That table furnishes V, J and clone size, whereas the DNA furnished D and trimming. The repertoire holds about 2.4 million clones, around 90% seen once, with around 0.14% in the top ten.

The material sequenced was naive CD4+ T cells sorted from blood. Indicated subset: CD45RA+ positively selected. The receptor comes from a man aged 18 to 35 in good health. This chain links TRBV19 with TRBJ2-7, with a weak D call TRBD2 (6 bases). The CDR3 reads CASSTGTSYEQYF. For the CDR3, the DNA is TGTGCCAGTAGTACCGGGACTTCTTACGAGCAGTACTTC.